This paragraph covers one T cell receptor (beta chain) sequence. Antigen unknown. CD4+ cells were split into CD45RA+ naive and CD45RA-negative memory subsets. The CDR3 length is 14 residues. Germline assignment: CDR1 SGHRS and CDR2 YFSETQ. The ends lost 4 bases at V and 3 bases at J; junction bases unmatched: 6. Method: immunoSEQ multiplex PCR; TCRdb's copy keeps in-frame clones and lacks some. The profile shows about 2,500,000 clones, over 85% of them singletons. These data come from a study of shared clonotypes between healthy human individuals. Study observations and caveats: Naive CD4 clonotypes were shared across a handful of donors at around 5%.

This chain links TRBV5-1 with TRBJ2-5; 7 bases map to TRBD1. This TCR was recovered from a man aged 18 to 30 in good health. Sequencing was performed on naive CD4+ T cells sorted from blood. Specified subset: CD45RA+ positively selected. The CDR3 is CASSVGQAKETQYF. In DNA, the CDR3 is TGCGCCAGCAGCGTAGGACAGGCGAAAGAGACCCAGTACTTC.